This T cell receptor (beta chain) was profiled in a study of OX40 agonist ivuxolimab in advanced cancers. In the study overall: It was ivuxolimab, an agonistic anti-OX40 (CD134) antibody, that patients were treated with.

Overall study findings and caveats: Low normalized T-cell clonal expansion also characterized some of the nonresponders.

This CDR3 is 14 amino acids long. Germline V lookup: CDR1 SGDLS, CDR2 YYNGEE. V was pared by 4 bases and J by 5 bases, with 15 bases between. Baseline, cycle 4 day 1, and cycle 7 day 1 were the blood sampling points. Sequencing used immunoSEQ multiplex PCR; TCRdb keeps in-frame clones, though not all of them. The sample shows 87,000 or so clones, about 87% of them seen only once. Notes on this clone: Its antigen is as yet unknown.

This chain uses TRBV9 with TRBJ2-5; TRBD2 might be the D (5 bases). The source material was CD4+ or CD8+ T cells sorted from blood, sampled in a trial of the OX40 agonist ivuxolimab. The TCR sequence derives from an adult with an advanced solid tumor such as melanoma, head and neck, liver or kidney cancer. The CDR3, as DNA: TGTGCCAGCAGCCCCCGTGAGGGATGGGAGACCCAGTACTTC. This translates into CASSPREGWETQYF. The full variable domain, in which reference TRBV9 and TRBJ2-5 provide the parts outside the CDR3, is DSGVTQTPKHLITATGQRVTLRCSPRSGDLSVYWYQQSLDQGLQFLIQYYNGEERAKGNILERFSAQQFPDLHSELNLSSLELGDSALYFCASSPREGWETQYFGPGTRLLVL.